This TCR beta chain was sequenced in a study of blood T cells in healthy people across ages. This CDR3 is built from 13 residues. Germline-derived CDR1 and CDR2 are MGHRA and YSYEKL. With regard to this clonotype: Its antigen is not identified. The junction departs from the called germline gene at one end, perhaps through a read error.

Study-level findings and limits: Donor CMV status was unknown, possibly confounding expanded clonotype changes. Since the PBMCs were unsorted, naive and antigen-experienced cells could not be conclusively compared.

Primed by a sample-barcoded 5' primer and a J-beta primer mix, a second PCR proceeded for roughly 7 to 11 cycles. Each of the samples gave a minimum of 2.5 million paired-end reads that contained CDR3. Via MiXCR, TCRdb re-called the 5' RACE reads, giving one row per CDR3 protein. The profile shows 1.5 million to 2 million distinct CDR3 sequences, approximately 30% of them singletons. The V and J genes are TRBV4-1 and TRBJ2-5; D uncertain. The sample taken for sequencing was blood. The receptor was isolated from a woman aged 25-40 years in good health. This chain's CDR3 is CASSQTRRETQYF. The CDR3 DNA follows: TGTGCCAGCAGCCAAACAAGGCGAGAGACCCAGTACTTC.